This T cell receptor (beta chain) stems from a study of T cells of healthy individuals. Only a few counts were recorded for this clonotype. Each CDR3 protein gets one entry after TCRdb re-called the 5' RACE reads with MiXCR. This sample yields 85,000 to 100,000 distinct CDR3 sequences, of which around 17% are seen a single time; approximately 5.7% belongs to the top ten. The V end lost 6 bases, the J end lost 5 bases, and 13 bases lay between the germline ends. This CDR3 region has 13 residues. Germline values: CDR1 SNHLY, CDR2 FYNNEI. The rearrangement joins TRBV2 to TRBJ2-5; possibly TRBD2 for D (5 bases). This clonotype was obtained from a human donor in good health. CDR3 sequence (DNA): TGTGCCAGCAGGGAACTACCGGGGGAGACCCAGTACTTC. It codes for CASRELPGETQYF.